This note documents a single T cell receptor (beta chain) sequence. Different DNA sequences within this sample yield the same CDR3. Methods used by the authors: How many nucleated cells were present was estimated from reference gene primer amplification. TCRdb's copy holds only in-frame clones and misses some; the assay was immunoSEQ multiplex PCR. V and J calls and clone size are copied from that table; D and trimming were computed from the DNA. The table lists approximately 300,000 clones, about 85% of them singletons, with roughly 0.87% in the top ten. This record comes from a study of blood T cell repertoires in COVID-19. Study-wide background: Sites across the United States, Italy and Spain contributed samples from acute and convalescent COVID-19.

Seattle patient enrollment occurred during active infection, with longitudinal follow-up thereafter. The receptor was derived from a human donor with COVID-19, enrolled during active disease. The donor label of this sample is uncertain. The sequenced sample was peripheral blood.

DNA of the CDR3: TGTGCCAGCAGCTTAACAGAGAACACTGAAGCTTTCTTT. It encodes CASSLTENTEAFF. The V gene is TRBV7-2, the J gene TRBJ1-1; D remains unclear. Germline CDR1 reads SGHTA; CDR2 reads FQGNSA. The CDR3 has 13 amino acids. V gave up 2 bases and J gave up 1 base, with 5 bases separating them.